The 27 T cell receptor beta chains given below trace back to one sample, sequenced in a study of T cells after yellow fever vaccination. MiXCR was run by TCRdb on the 5' RACE reads, yielding one entry per CDR3 protein. The sample consists of about 630,000 distinct CDR3 sequences, 9% to 15% of them appearing once. Specimen: PBMCs, collected on the day of the yellow fever booster vaccination. These receptors all come from a young man who received the YFV17D yellow fever vaccine.

This clonotype was counted at least ten times. The V gene is TRBV7-2, the J gene TRBJ2-7; tentative D call: TRBD2 (6 bases). V gave up 4 bases and J gave up 7 bases, with 17 bases separating them. Looked up from germline, CDR1 is SGHTA and CDR2 is FQGNSA. The length of the CDR3 is 14 residues. CDR3 sequence: CASSSRGLLFEQYF. CDR3 coding DNA: TGTGCCAGCAGCTCTAGGGGACTCCTCTTTGAGCAGTACTTC.

The rearrangement uses TRBV6-5 and TRBJ2-5; no definite D call. Trimming shortened V by 0 bases and J by 1 base, and 12 bases separated the two germline ends. CDR3 length: 16 amino acids. Looked up from germline, CDR1 is MNHEY and CDR2 is SVGAGI. CDR3 in amino acids: CASSYSFMGTQETQYF. CDR3 in DNA: TGTGCCAGCAGTTACTCGTTCATGGGTACCCAAGAGACCCAGTACTTC.

Comments on this clonotype: This may come from a read error, since a much larger clone is one base off. The V and J genes are TRBV24-1 and TRBJ2-7; 10 bases align to TRBD2. The junction had 9 bases not matched to a gene; V was cut back by 8 bases and J by 0 bases. The germline CDR1 and CDR2 sequences are KGHDR and SFDVKD. The CDR3 covers 16 residues. The CDR3 coding sequence is TGTGCCACCAATCCCTCCCGGACTAGCGGCTCCTACGAGCAGTACTTC. It specifies CATNPSRTSGSYEQYF.

V gene TRBV4-3 combines with J gene TRBJ2-7, with D perhaps TRBD1 (5 bases). CDR1 is LGHNA and CDR2 is YSLEER in the germline V gene. The CDR3 extends over 13 amino acids. V lost 0 bases, J lost 5 bases, and 8 bases lay in between. The CDR3 protein is CASSQDRAHEQYF. In DNA form, the CDR3 reads TGCGCCAGCAGCCAAGACAGGGCCCACGAGCAGTACTTC.

The chain carries TRBV28 and TRBJ2-3; D is uncertain. Germline V gives CDR1 MDHEN, CDR2 SYDVKM. The V and J ends lost 4 bases and 2 bases respectively, with 16 bases between them. This CDR3 spans 16 amino acids. The CDR3 DNA reads TGTGCCAGCAGTTCCCCAGGCGGTCCTTACACAGATACGCAGTATTTT. It is translated as CASSSPGGPYTDTQYF.

This clonotype was seen at least ten times. The gene calls are TRBV20-1 and TRBJ2-3; a possible D gene is TRBD2 (6 bases). Germline V CDR1 and CDR2: DFQATT, SNEGSKA (reference sequence). There are 15 residues in the CDR3. Trimming stripped 2 bases from V and 1 base from J, with 13 bases between. The CDR3 protein is CSARRPEGGTDTQYF. The CDR3 bases are TGCAGTGCTAGACGCCCGGAGGGAGGCACAGATACGCAGTATTTT.

V usage is TRBV12-3 or TRBV12-4 and J usage is TRBJ1-1, with D perhaps TRBD1 (6 bases). CDR3 length: 15 residues. With 0 bases removed from V and 5 bases from J, the gap between germline ends came to 13 bases. The CDR3 reads CASSLARVRGTEAFF. The DNA for the CDR3 is TGTGCCAGCAGTTTAGCGCGGGTCAGGGGAACTGAAGCTTTCTTT.

This clonotype appeared once. The gene calls are TRBV18 and TRBJ2-7; 7 positions agree with TRBD1. V trimming: 1 base; J trimming: 4 bases; junction bases outside the gene matches: 7. The CDR3 covers 15 residues. CDR1 and CDR2 (germline): KGHSH, LQKENI. The DNA for the CDR3 is TGTGCCAGCTCACCACTGCCAGGGGGTAAATACGAGCAGTACTTC. It specifies CASSPLPGGKYEQYF.

This clonotype has at least ten counts. The rearrangement joins TRBV30 to TRBJ2-5; 7 bases line up with TRBD1. J lost 1 base, V lost 5 bases, and 7 bases had no gene match. CDR3 length equals 14 residues. In germline, CDR1 is GTSNPN, CDR2 SVGIG (reference sequence). The CDR3 reads CAWAHGTAQETQYF. In nucleotides, the CDR3 is TGTGCCTGGGCACACGGGACAGCCCAAGAGACCCAGTACTTC.

Worth noting for this clonotype: A read error is possible here, since a much larger clone lies one base away. V gene TRBV3-1 combines with J gene TRBJ2-3; D not resolved. CDR1 is LGHDT and CDR2 is YNNKEL in the germline V gene (reference sequence). Trimming removed 3 bases from V and 4 bases from J, with 5 bases in between. CDR3 size: 12 residues. The chain's CDR3 is CASSHSPDTQYF. The CDR3 nucleotides are TGTGCCAGCAGCCATAGCCCAGATACGCAGTATTTT.

The chain carries TRBV20-1 and TRBJ2-1; 8 positions agree with TRBD2. Germline V CDR1 and CDR2: DFQATT, SNEGSKA (reference sequence). This CDR3 is built from 15 residues. Unmatched junction bases numbered 12, after V lost 5 bases and J lost 6 bases. CDR3 bases: TGCAGTGCTCCGCGGACGGGGGGGAACACCAATGAGCAGTTCTTC. Translation gives CSAPRTGGNTNEQFF.

This clonotype was recorded a few times. The genes are TRBV5-4 and TRBJ2-1, with TRBD1 identical over 8 bases. The V gene's germline CDR1 is SGHNT and CDR2 YYREEE (reference sequence). With V trimmed by 2 bases and J by 6 bases, 10 bases remained unmatched. The CDR3 is 16 residues long. CDR3 protein: CASSFFSGTGFNEQFF. The DNA of the CDR3 is TGTGCCAGCAGCTTTTTTTCCGGGACAGGTTTCAATGAGCAGTTCTTC.

This clonotype appeared many times. The rearrangement uses TRBV4-3 and TRBJ1-6; tentative D call: TRBD1 (5 bases). The V end was cut by 0 bases, the J end by 7 bases, with 10 bases between. The CDR3 covers 15 residues. Germline-derived CDR1 and CDR2 are LGHNA and YSLEER. Written as DNA, the CDR3 is TGCGCCAGCAGCCAAGAGGTGGGGCTGAATTCACCCCTCCACTTT. It yields the protein CASSQEVGLNSPLHF.

This clonotype was observed a handful of times. The chain employs TRBV29-1 and TRBJ2-7, with D maybe TRBD2 (6 bases). Germline CDR1 is SQVTM and CDR2 is ANQGSEA. The CDR3 contains 14 residues. V was shortened by 1 base and J by 3 bases, with 13 bases between the two germline ends. Here the CDR3 DNA reads TGCAGCGTTGAAGGTGGGGGGAAAGACTACGAGCAGTACTTC. Its protein is CSVEGGGKDYEQYF.

The chain links TRBV29-1 to TRBJ2-1; possible D gene TRBD2, 6 bases. This CDR3 is built from 14 residues. V was trimmed by 7 bases and J by 9 bases, leaving 22 bases between them. Germline values: CDR1 SQVTM, CDR2 ANQGSEA. CDR3 nucleotide sequence: TGCAGCGCAACTCGGGCTAGCGCGGGCCTTGAGCAGTTCTTC. It is translated as CSATRASAGLEQFF.

This chain uses TRBV12-5 with TRBJ1-2; unclear D gene. Germline V gene data show CDR1 as LGHNT and CDR2 as FRNRAP. This CDR3 spans 11 amino acids. V was trimmed by 6 bases and J by 13 bases, leaving 15 bases between them. CDR3 protein: CASGSNRGSTF. The CDR3 nucleotides read TGTGCTAGTGGCTCCAACAGAGGGTCCACCTTC.

The chain joins TRBV7-8 to TRBJ2-1; TRBD2 agrees at 7 bases. Germline CDR1 SGHVS, CDR2 FQNEAQ. This CDR3 region has 14 residues. V lost 6 bases, J lost 5 bases, and 7 bases stayed unmatched. The DNA for the CDR3 is TGTGCCAGCAGGCGCGCGGGAGCGGACAATGAGCAGTTCTTC. Protein product: CASRRAGADNEQFF.

In this sample, this clonotype turned up a few times. DNA for the CDR3: TGTGCCATCAGTGAGTCGCCAGGGCTCAATGAGCAGTTCTTC. This codes for CAISESPGLNEQFF. The chain recombines TRBV10-3 with TRBJ2-1; a possible D gene is TRBD1 (5 bases). Germline CDR1 reads ENHRY; CDR2 reads SYGVKD. This CDR3 is built from 14 residues. V was pared by 0 bases and J by 6 bases, with 9 bases between.

This clonotype was recorded many times. CDR3 in amino acids: CATSRGLARMTGELFF. As DNA, the CDR3 is TGTGCCACCAGCAGAGGCCTAGCGCGTATGACCGGGGAGCTGTTTTTT. The rearrangement joins TRBV15 to TRBJ2-2, with D tentatively TRBD2 (6 bases). This CDR3 is 16 amino acids long. Looked up from germline, CDR1 is LNHNV and CDR2 is YYDKDF (reference sequence). V was pared by 1 base and J by 5 bases, with 14 bases between.

The V call is TRBV18, the J call TRBJ2-7; no clear D. This CDR3 is built from 13 residues. The germline CDR1 and CDR2 sequences are KGHSH and LQKENI. V dropped 1 base and J dropped 2 bases, with 6 bases sitting between them. CDR3 nucleotides: TGTGCCAGCTCACCACGCCGTCCCTACGAGCAGTACTTC. This gives the protein CASSPRRPYEQYF.

This clonotype was counted only a few times. J is TRBJ2-5 and V is TRBV7-9; no firm D call. This CDR3 contains 15 residues. The V and J ends lost 3 bases and 2 bases respectively, with 13 bases between them. Germline loops: CDR1 SEHNR, CDR2 FQNEAQ (reference sequence). The DNA of the CDR3 is TGTGCCAGCAGCTTTGGTACTACTGCTCAAGAGACCCAGTACTTC. It is translated as CASSFGTTAQETQYF.

This clonotype was counted a few times. The V gene is TRBV20-1, the J gene TRBJ2-4; D remains ambiguous. CDR1 is DFQATT, CDR2 SNEGSKA, per germline (reference sequence). The V gene lost 4 bases and the J gene lost 1 base, with 17 bases spanning the gap. This CDR3 comprises 16 residues. CDR3 sequence reads: CSANSGPLLAKNIQYF. The CDR3 nucleotides are TGCAGTGCTAATTCGGGTCCATTACTGGCCAAAAACATTCAGTACTTC.

This clonotype has only a few counts. This sequence joins TRBV24-1 and TRBJ2-1; TRBD2 aligns across 8 bases. V dropped 6 bases and J dropped 3; count of bases not matched to a gene: 6. CDR3 length: 15 amino acids. From germline, CDR1 is KGHDR and CDR2 SFDVKD. The CDR3: CATSQAGENYNEQFF. CDR3 nucleotide sequence: TGTGCCACCAGTCAAGCGGGAGAGAACTACAATGAGCAGTTCTTC.

The chain carries TRBV7-2 and TRBJ2-7, with D perhaps assigned TRBD1 or TRBD2 (5 bases each). Deletions cut 2 bases from V and 4 bases from J, with 12 bases between. There are 14 residues in the CDR3. Germline CDR1 is SGHTA and CDR2 is FQGNSA. The CDR3 loop is CASSLNRGGYEQYF. CDR3 in DNA: TGTGCCAGCAGCTTAAATCGGGGCGGGTACGAGCAGTACTTC.

The rearrangement joins TRBV6-2 or TRBV6-3 to TRBJ2-7; 8 nucleotides align to TRBD2. Germline assignment: CDR1 MNHEY and CDR2 SVGEGT. CDR3 length: 16 amino acids. V lost 2 bases, J lost 3 bases, and 9 bases stayed unmatched. The CDR3 loop is CASSYTSSGSLYEQYF. DNA for the CDR3: TGTGCCAGCAGTTACACTTCCAGCGGGAGTCTCTACGAGCAGTACTTC.

This clonotype has only a few counts. This chain connects TRBV14 to TRBJ2-5; 7 nucleotides line up with TRBD1. This CDR3 contains 14 residues. Losses at the gene ends were 4 bases for V and 2 bases for J; bases not matched to a gene: 4. Germline V gives CDR1 SGHDN, CDR2 FVKESK. The CDR3 coding sequence is TGTGCCAGCAGCCGACAGGGTTTTCAAGAGACCCAGTACTTC. Amino acids: CASSRQGFQETQYF. Complete variable domain (other parts from reference TRBV14 and TRBJ2-5): EAGVTQFPSHSVIEKGQTVTLRCDPISGHDNLYWYRRVMGKEIKFLLHFVKESKQDESGMPNNRFLAERTGGTYSTLKVQPAELEDSGVYFCASSRQGFQETQYFGPGTRLLVL.

In its sample, this clonotype was seen a few times. The CDR3 DNA sequence: TGTGCCAGCAGCCCGGGACTAGTGACCGGTGAGCAGTTCTTC. This translates into CASSPGLVTGEQFF. This chain connects TRBV5-5 to TRBJ2-1, with 8 bases that match TRBD2. The germline V gene encodes CDR1 SGHKS and CDR2 YYEKEE (reference sequence). V was clipped by 4 bases and J by 9 bases; unmatched bases: 9. The CDR3 is made up of 14 amino acids.